Listed here is a single TCR beta chain. The antigen is unknown. These data belong to a study of T cell responses to AZD1222 COVID-19 vaccine. Points from the study as a whole: Reportedly, close to half of spike-specific TCRs are directed against unmutated variant regions. The study sampled repertoires only after the peak T cell response. There were mostly white British donors and more females than males, and clonal diversity was possibly underestimated.

V gave up 4 bases and J gave up 1 base; unmatched junction bases: 7. Germline V CDR1 and CDR2: SQVTM, ANQGSEA. This CDR3 has 15 residues. Measured with immunoSEQ multiplex PCR; TCRdb has only the in-frame clones, and not every one. Of 100,000 to 150,000 clones in the sample, around 90% were seen once. The TCR originated in an adult in good health. Specimen: peripheral blood, collected on day 0 of AZD1222 vaccination. V usage is TRBV29-1 and J usage is TRBJ1-1, with 9 bases aligning to TRBD1. The CDR3 region is CSVVGTGSGNTEAFF. DNA for the CDR3: TGCAGCGTTGTTGGGACAGGGTCGGGGAACACTGAAGCTTTCTTT.